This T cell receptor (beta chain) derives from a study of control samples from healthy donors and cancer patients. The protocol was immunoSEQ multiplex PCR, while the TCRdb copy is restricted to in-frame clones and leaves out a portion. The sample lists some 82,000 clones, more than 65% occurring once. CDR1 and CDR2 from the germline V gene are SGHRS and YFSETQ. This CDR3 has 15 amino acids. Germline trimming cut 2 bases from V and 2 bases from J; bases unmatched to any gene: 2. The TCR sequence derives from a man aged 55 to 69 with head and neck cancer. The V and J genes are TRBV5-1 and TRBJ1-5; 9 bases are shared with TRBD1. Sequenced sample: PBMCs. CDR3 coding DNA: TGCGCCAGCAGCTTCGGGACAGGGCGCAATCAGCCCCAGCATTTT. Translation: CASSFGTGRNQPQHF.